This TCR beta chain was sequenced for a study of blood T cells in healthy people across ages. Study-level points and caveats: With unsorted PBMCs, a conclusive comparison of naive versus antigen-experienced cells was not possible. Estimates based on one million T cells were treated as lower bounds.

Sample-barcoded 5' priming and a J-beta primer mix drove a second PCR of about 6 to 11 cycles. TCRdb re-called the 5' RACE reads with MiXCR, one entry per CDR3 protein. The data show 700,000 to 950,000 distinct CDR3 sequences, roughly 45% seen once. This clonotype was detected many times. The target antigen is unknown. At one end, the junction sequence differs from germline, possibly due to a read error. The sample consisted of blood. The sequence came from a woman aged 55-69 years in good health.

The CDR3 spells CASSLGQGGTEAFF. Written as DNA, the CDR3 is TGTGCCAGCAGCTTAGGCCAGGGGGGGACTGAAGCTTTCTTT. This rearrangement joins TRBV5-1 to TRBJ1-1; 7 nucleotides match TRBD1. Germline V gives CDR1 SGHRS, CDR2 YFSETQ. CDR3 length equals 14 residues.